Each of the 28 T cell receptor beta chains below was sequenced from the same sample in a study of T cells in Graves' hyperthyroidism and ophthalmopathy. Template material for amplifying TCR beta CDR3 regions consisted of RNA transcripts. HTBI primers were employed in a first-round RT-PCR of the TCR CDR3. From the multiplex PCR reads, TCRdb called clonotypes with MiXCR, one entry per CDR3 protein. The repertoire holds 300,000 to 400,000 distinct CDR3 sequences, 18% seen once, with approximately 54% in the top ten. Sequences were obtained from blood. These receptors originate from a woman between 50 and 59 years old with Graves' hyperthyroidism.

This clonotype occurred a few times. J is TRBJ2-4 and V is TRBV30; TRBD1 or TRBD2 may be the D gene (5 bases each). The CDR3 runs 20 residues. Trimming left V 2 bases short and J 1 base short, with 27 bases between. Germline-derived CDR1 and CDR2 are GTSNPN and SVGIG (reference sequence). CDR3 residues: CAWSSSGRGGFIRAKNIQYF. In DNA form, the CDR3 reads TGTGCCTGGAGTTCCTCGGGTAGGGGCGGGTTCATTCGGGCCAAAAACATTCAGTACTTC.

This chain connects TRBV7-9 to TRBJ2-3; 8 nucleotides agree with TRBD2. Germline V gene sequence: CDR1 SEHNR, CDR2 FQNEAQ (reference sequence). The CDR3 is 16 amino acids. Unmatched junction bases numbered 7, after V lost 5 bases and J lost 0 bases. CDR3 residues: CASSNGLAPSTDTQYF. Here the CDR3 DNA reads TGTGCCAGCAGCAACGGACTAGCCCCTAGCACAGATACGCAGTATTTT.

This clonotype was observed a few times. The V call is TRBV5-1, the J call TRBJ1-2; no reliable D call. Germline V CDR1 and CDR2: SGHRS, YFSETQ. The V gene lost 0 bases and the J gene lost 3 bases, with 9 bases spanning the gap. The CDR3 is 14 amino acids. CDR3 protein: CASSLAFADYGYTF. The CDR3 DNA reads TGCGCCAGCAGCTTGGCCTTCGCCGACTATGGCTACACCTTC.

CDR3 loop: CSAQGASGLYNEQFF. The CDR3 region has the DNA TGCAGTGCTCAGGGGGCTAGCGGGCTCTACAATGAGCAGTTCTTC. V usage is TRBV20-1 and J usage is TRBJ2-1; D might be TRBD1 or TRBD2, each matching 8 bases. CDR1 DFQATT and CDR2 SNEGSKA come from the germline V gene (reference sequence). The CDR3 totals 15 residues. The V end was cut by 5 bases, the J end by 3 bases, with 17 bases between.

V and J are TRBV6-9 and TRBJ2-3; 9 bases line up with TRBD1. CDR3 length: 19 amino acids. V shed 4 bases, J shed 0 bases, and the junction held 14 bases outside the gene matches. Per the germline V gene, CDR1 is MNHGY and CDR2 is SVAAGI. This chain's CDR3 is CASSFLGQGNWLSTDTQYF. In DNA form, the CDR3 reads TGTGCCAGCAGTTTTCTTGGACAGGGGAACTGGCTAAGCACAGATACGCAGTATTTT.

This clonotype came up a few times. The chain uses TRBV7-9 and TRBJ1-2; weak D call: TRBD1 (6 bases). The CDR3 contains 16 residues. CDR1 and CDR2 (germline): SEHNR, FQNEAQ (reference sequence). V dropped 0 bases and J dropped 4 bases, with 15 bases sitting between them. CDR3: CASSLAGGQGSYGYTF. The CDR3 DNA is TGTGCCAGCAGCTTAGCGGGTGGCCAGGGGAGCTATGGCTACACCTTC.

The chain carries TRBV5-5 and TRBJ2-5; 10 nucleotides agree with TRBD2. Trimming removed 0 bases from V and 4 bases from J; junction bases left unmatched: 6. Germline V gene lookup returns CDR1 SGHKS and CDR2 YYEKEE (reference sequence). This CDR3 spans 16 amino acids. CDR3 bases: TGTGCCAGCAGCTTGGTTAGCGGGGGGATAGGAGAGACCCAGTACTTC. This translates into CASSLVSGGIGETQYF.

At least ten counts were recorded for this clonotype. The rearrangement joins TRBV6-1 to TRBJ1-2; D is ambiguous. The CDR3 totals 18 residues. Trimming removed 6 bases from V and 0 bases from J, with 23 bases in between. The germline V gene has CDR1 MNHNS and CDR2 SASEGT. CDR3 in amino acids: CASSYLSRAISSNYGYTF. The CDR3 nucleotides read TGTGCCAGCAGCTACCTAAGTAGGGCTATAAGTTCTAACTATGGCTACACCTTC.

At least ten counts were recorded for this clonotype. The V gene is TRBV15, the J gene TRBJ1-2, with a weak D call TRBD1 (6 bases). V was cut by 4 bases and J by 5 bases, with 11 bases left in between. Looked up from germline, CDR1 is LNHNV and CDR2 is YYDKDF (reference sequence). This CDR3 region has 13 residues. The CDR3 protein is CATSKDSEYGYTF. CDR3 DNA sequence: TGTGCCACCAGCAAGGACAGCGAGTATGGCTACACCTTC. The whole variable domain, remainder taken from reference TRBV15 and TRBJ1-2, is DAMVIQNPRYQVTQFGKPVTLSCSQTLNHNVMYWYQQKSSQAPKLLFHYYDKDFNNEADTPDNFQSRRPNTSFCFLDIRSPGLGDTAMYLCATSKDSEYGYTFGSGTRLTVV.

This clonotype was counted many times. The gene calls are TRBV18 and TRBJ1-2; no clear D. CDR3 size: 16 residues. Germline loops: CDR1 KGHSH, CDR2 LQKENI. V lost 0 bases and J lost 0, with 11 bases in between. As DNA, the CDR3 is TGTGCCAGCTCACCACCTATTGAGGTCCCTAACTATGGCTACACCTTC. It specifies CASSPPIEVPNYGYTF.

This clonotype appeared a few times. The rearrangement joins TRBV7-2 to TRBJ1-2, with 10 bases identical to TRBD1. Germline CDR1 reads SGHTA; CDR2 reads FQGNSA. V lost 4 bases, J lost 4 bases, and 3 bases stayed unmatched. The CDR3 is 14 amino acids. The CDR3 sequence: CASSSGTGVYGYTF. CDR3 DNA: TGTGCCAGCAGCTCCGGGACAGGGGTCTATGGCTACACCTTC.

J is TRBJ2-3 and V is TRBV29-1; 7 bases match TRBD1. The CDR3 sequence is 14 residues long. With V trimmed by 7 bases and J by 0 bases, 7 bases remained unmatched. Germline-derived CDR1 and CDR2 are SQVTM and ANQGSEA. The CDR3 spells CSAGGTASTDTQYF. The CDR3 nucleotides read TGCAGCGCCGGTGGGACAGCCAGCACAGATACGCAGTATTTT.

The J gene is TRBJ2-5, the V gene TRBV11-2; possibly TRBD2 for D (5 bases). Trimming took 1 base from V and 5 from J, leaving 14 bases between them. CDR1 and CDR2 (germline): SGHAT, FQNNGV. The CDR3 consists of 15 residues. The DNA of the CDR3 is TGTGCCAGCAGCTTAGGGGCGCTAGCCTACGAGACCCAGTACTTC. It encodes CASSLGALAYETQYF. Using reference TRBV11-2 and TRBJ2-5 for the parts outside the CDR3, the full variable domain is EAGVAQSPRYKIIEKRQSVAFWCNPISGHATLYWYQQILGQGPKLLIQFQNNGVVDDSQLPKDRFSAERLKGVDSTLKIQPAKLEDSAVYLCASSLGALAYETQYFGPGTRLLVL.

This clonotype occurred a few times. V is TRBV5-4 and J is TRBJ2-5; D is undetermined. Trimming took 0 bases from V and 2 from J, leaving 5 bases between them. The CDR3 spans 13 residues. Germline V gene sequence: CDR1 SGHNT, CDR2 YYREEE (reference sequence). CDR3 amino acids: CASSLEQQETQYF. As DNA, the CDR3 is TGTGCCAGCAGCTTGGAACAGCAAGAGACCCAGTACTTC.

In this sample, this clonotype turned up a few times. This chain uses TRBV20-1 with TRBJ2-1; possible D gene TRBD2, 5 bases. CDR1 and CDR2 (germline): DFQATT, SNEGSKA (reference sequence). This CDR3 contains 16 residues. Trimming took off 0 bases at V and 3 bases at J, with 15 bases between the two ends. The CDR3 sequence: CSARDEGGLNYNEQFF. The DNA of the CDR3 is TGCAGTGCTAGAGATGAGGGTGGACTGAACTACAATGAGCAGTTCTTC.

The rearrangement uses TRBV5-1 and TRBJ2-1; D is unclear. The germline CDR1 and CDR2 sequences are SGHRS and YFSETQ. V was trimmed by 9 bases and J by 0 bases, leaving 13 bases between them. The CDR3 spans 14 residues. This chain's CDR3 is CATKLTASYNEQFF. CDR3 sequence (DNA): TGCGCCACTAAGTTAACAGCCTCCTACAATGAGCAGTTCTTC. Looking up the rest from reference TRBV5-1 and TRBJ2-1 gives the full variable domain: KAGVTQTPRYLIKTRGQQVTLSCSPISGHRSVSWYQQTPGQGLQFLFEYFSETQRNKGNFPGRFSGRQFSNSRSEMNVSTLELGDSALYLCATKLTASYNEQFFGPGTRLTVL.

In this sample, this clonotype turned up many times. The chain is built from TRBV12-3 or TRBV12-4 and TRBJ1-3; 10 bases align to TRBD1. This CDR3 region has 16 residues. Losses at the gene ends were 10 bases for V and 0 bases for J; bases not matched to a gene: 9. CDR3 nucleotide sequence: TGTGCCACCTGGGACAGGGGCCTGGCCTCTGGAAACACCATATATTTT. This encodes CATWDRGLASGNTIYF.

In its sample, this clonotype was seen many times. The chain recombines TRBV18 with TRBJ1-1; D is unresolved. From germline, CDR1 is KGHSH and CDR2 LQKENI. The CDR3 consists of 13 residues. V was shortened by 2 bases and J by 1 base, with 5 bases between the two germline ends. CDR3 in amino acids: CASSPTANTEAFF. The CDR3 nucleotides read TGTGCCAGCTCACCAACGGCGAACACTGAAGCTTTCTTT.

A note on this clonotype: A much larger clone lies a single base off, so this may be a read error. The chain recombines TRBV6-1 with TRBJ2-5, with D perhaps given as TRBD1 or TRBD2 (6 bases each). Germline V gene lookup returns CDR1 MNHNS and CDR2 SASEGT. The CDR3 extends over 16 amino acids. The chain's CDR3 is CASKGGSRLYQETQCF. The CDR3 nucleotides are TGTGCCAGCAAGGGGGGCAGCCGCTTGTACCAAGAGACCCAGTGCTTC.

The table lists this clonotype with a few counts. This rearrangement joins TRBV19 to TRBJ1-2; a weak D match, TRBD1 (6 bases). Trimming stripped 6 bases from V and 6 bases from J, with 23 bases between. CDR3 length equals 16 residues. The germline gives CDR1 LNHDA, CDR2 SQIVND (reference sequence). The CDR3 reads CASSLIGGTAANGYTF. CDR3 DNA: TGTGCCAGTAGCCTTATAGGGGGGACGGCCGCCAATGGCTACACCTTC. Variable domain in full (rest from reference TRBV19 and TRBJ1-2): DGGITQSPKYLFRKEGQNVTLSCEQNLNHDAMYWYRQDPGQGLRLIYYSQIVNDFQKGDIAEGYSVSREKKESFPLTVTSAQKNPTAFYLCASSLIGGTAANGYTFGSGTRLTVV.

This clonotype showed up many times. The genes are TRBV12-3 or TRBV12-4 and TRBJ2-3, with 9 positions matching TRBD1. Unmatched junction bases numbered 8, after V lost 3 bases and J lost 4 bases. The CDR3 is made up of 16 amino acids. This chain's CDR3 is CASSFDLGQGADTQYF. Written as DNA, the CDR3 is TGTGCCAGCAGTTTCGACCTGGGACAGGGAGCAGATACGCAGTATTTT.

The chain uses TRBV28 and TRBJ2-5, with D tentatively TRBD1 (5 bases). V was cut by 1 base and J by 1 base, with 22 bases left in between. This CDR3 region has 19 residues. CDR1 is MDHEN and CDR2 is SYDVKM in the germline V gene. CDR3 sequence: CASSLSRLASWGFQETQYF. The CDR3 DNA reads TGTGCCAGCAGTTTATCTCGCTTGGCGTCCTGGGGCTTCCAAGAGACCCAGTACTTC.

This clonotype was counted between two and nine times. This chain joins TRBV5-8 and TRBJ2-3, with D hard to call. Germline lookup yields CDR1 SGHTS and CDR2 YDEGEE. The CDR3 is 14 amino acids. V was pared by 1 base and J by 4 bases, with 10 bases between. CDR3: CASSLLQVADTQYF. The DNA for the CDR3 is TGTGCCAGCAGCTTGCTCCAAGTGGCAGATACGCAGTATTTT.

This clonotype was recorded a few times. The chain has TRBV12-3 or TRBV12-4 and TRBJ2-4; D remains unclear. This CDR3 is built from 13 residues. V gave up 4 bases and J gave up 1 base, with 5 bases separating them. For the CDR3, the DNA is TGTGCCAGCAGTTGGCGGGCCAAAAACATTCAGTACTTC. Its protein is CASSWRAKNIQYF.

Many counts were recorded for this clonotype. The chain is built from TRBV11-2 and TRBJ2-1, with D hard to call. V dropped 4 bases and J dropped 0 bases, with 4 bases sitting between them. The CDR3 covers 13 residues. The V gene's germline CDR1 is SGHAT and CDR2 FQNNGV. The CDR3 nucleotides are TGTGCCAGCAGCTACAGCTCCTACAATGAGCAGTTCTTC. Translated: CASSYSSYNEQFF.

This clonotype was seen many times. This chain uses TRBV28 with TRBJ2-3, with D possibly being TRBD1 (6 bases). The CDR3 covers 14 residues. Trimming stripped 2 bases from V and 6 bases from J, with 12 bases between. The V gene's germline CDR1 is MDHEN and CDR2 SYDVKM. The CDR3 DNA reads as TGTGCCAGCAGTTTAGGTCAGGGGTGGGATACGCAGTATTTT. Protein: CASSLGQGWDTQYF.

As concerns this clonotype: A read error may explain this, as a much larger clone is one base away. No conserved phenylalanine or tryptophan ends this CDR3, so it is likely a read error. The chain carries TRBV5-1 and TRBJ2-5; 15 nucleotides match TRBD2. Per germline, CDR1 SGHRS and CDR2 YFSETQ. The CDR3 is made up of 15 amino acids. DNA of the CDR3: TGTGCCAGCAGCCCGGGACTAGCGGGAGGTGAGACCCAGTACCTC. It translates to CASSPGLAGGETQYL.

This clonotype was counted at least ten times. The chain couples TRBV18 to TRBJ2-2, with 8 bases aligning to TRBD1. The V gene's germline CDR1 is KGHSH and CDR2 LQKENI. The CDR3 length is 16 residues. V shed 4 bases, J shed 7 bases, and the junction held 11 bases outside the gene matches. CDR3 amino acids: CASSQSGTGMVGELFF. CDR3 bases: TGTGCCAGCTCACAATCCGGGACAGGAATGGTCGGGGAGCTGTTTTTT.